Given below is one TCR beta chain in context. Its specific antigen is unknown. No base quality information exists; no much larger clone differs at one position. The CDR3 covers 16 residues, taking in both the cysteine and the phenylalanine. Only CDR3 DNA remains: 48 bases, in frame from the first base. The germline V gene yields MNHEY for CDR1 and SVGAGI for CDR2. Here V drops 2 bases and J drops 0 bases, and the junction holds 2 bases not matched to any gene. This sample stems from a study of identical twins' blood T cells (dated by TCRdb to 2012 to 2015). Some background on the complete study: Roughly 50 million Illumina reads were obtained across around 12 libraries, comprising six alpha-chain and six beta-chain libraries. To assess how genetics influences repertoire formation, the study used next-generation sequencing to compare the TCR alpha and beta chain repertoires of three pairs of monozygous twins.

Six healthy women forming three monozygous twin pairs were used as donors. Each of the three twin pairs had been raised together, and the twins in each pair were thought likely to have encountered the same infectious agents and vaccines. TCR cDNA libraries were prepared from RNA that was isolated from peripheral blood mononuclear cells. The research as a whole found: The count of CDR3 clonotypes shared by two donors depended mainly on the product of the two donors' cloneset sizes, and twins did not clearly depart from this trend. Because the twins were raised together, environmental influences could not be ruled out as an explanation for the similarity between twins. Among the most abundant TCRbeta clonotypes, each donor shared more CDR3 sequences with her twin than with unrelated donors. Twin pairs were reported to be markedly more alike in V gene usage than unrelated donors were, even when looking at non-selected out-of-frame TCRbeta clonotypes. The proposed role of the TCRalpha J segment in MHC recognition during thymic selection was stated to require validation by independent studies.

Library preparation used 5' RACE. Sequencing was performed on an Illumina Genome Analyzer IIx. RNA-based TCR cDNA libraries were prepared by a previously described protocol with several modifications. To prevent cross-contamination, sample-specific barcodes were introduced on both ends of each TCR cDNA library during cDNA synthesis and amplification. Turning to the authors' computational methods: Between about 90,000 and nearly 550,000 clonotypes were identified per individual, and roughly 2.2 to 3.6 million CDR3-containing reads were obtained per library. Reads with improper barcode index combinations were discarded, and clonesets were then built for each library with the MiTCR software. During the assembly of CDR3 clonotypes by MiTCR, low-quality reads were filtered or rescued and PCR and sequencing errors were corrected. Artificial out-of-frame clonotypes were removed by being mapped to in-frame sequences, with one indel in the CDR3 allowed. Similarity of V and J gene usage between donors was measured as Jensen-Shannon divergence divided by mean entropy. TCRdb reprocessed the public reads (quality trimming at Q25 with fastp, clone calling with MiXCR) and kept in-frame beta chains. Rows are unified per CDR3 protein, each entry keeping the most common DNA and genes. The V and J calls and clone size are TCRdb's, not the authors'. For this sample there are about 1,300 distinct CDR3 sequences; approximately 71% appear just once. Roughly 9% of the sample goes to the ten largest clones.

Recombination connected TRBV6-5 to TRBJ2-1, and TRBD2 aligns with 9 junction nucleotides. The sample was PBMCs. This sequence was found in a woman aged 18-55 years in good health. The CDR3 in this case is CASSYAGGNSYNEQFF. The bases are TGTGCCAGCAGTTACGCGGGGGGGAACTCCTACAATGAGCAGTTCTTC.